This T cell receptor beta chain originates from a study of cytomegalovirus exposure and HLA in healthy donors. The PCR contained 60 Vbeta and 13 Jbeta primers. Only in-frame clones appear in the TCRdb table, and some are missing; sequencing was by immunoSEQ multiplex PCR. The top ten clones hold approximately 12% of a sample with some 56,000 clones, around 52% of them seen once. CDR3 size: 18 residues. CDR1 GTSNPN and CDR2 SVGIG come from the germline V gene (reference sequence). V shed 2 bases, J shed 5 bases, and the junction held 18 bases outside the gene matches. The source of this sequence is a human donor in good health. This sequence joins TRBV30 and TRBJ1-1, with 9 bases identical to TRBD1. Sequencing input: PBMCs. CDR3 nucleotides: TGTGCCTGGAGTCCACCAACCGCGGACAGGGGATTGAGGACTGAAGCTTTCTTT. It specifies CAWSPPTADRGLRTEAFF.